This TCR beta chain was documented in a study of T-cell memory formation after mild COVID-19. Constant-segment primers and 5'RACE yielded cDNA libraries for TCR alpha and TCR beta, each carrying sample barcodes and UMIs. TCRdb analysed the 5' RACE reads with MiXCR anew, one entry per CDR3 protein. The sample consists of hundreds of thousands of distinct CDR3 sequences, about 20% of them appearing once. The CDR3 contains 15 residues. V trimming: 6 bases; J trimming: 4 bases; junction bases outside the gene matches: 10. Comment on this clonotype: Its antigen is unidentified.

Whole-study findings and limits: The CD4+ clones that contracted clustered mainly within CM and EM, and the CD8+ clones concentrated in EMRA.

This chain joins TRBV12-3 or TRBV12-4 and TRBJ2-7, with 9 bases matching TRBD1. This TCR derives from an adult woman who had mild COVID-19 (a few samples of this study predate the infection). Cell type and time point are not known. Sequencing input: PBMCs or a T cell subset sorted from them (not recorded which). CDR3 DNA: TGTGCCAGCAGCTACAGGACAGGGGTGACGTACGAGCAGTACTTC. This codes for CASSYRTGVTYEQYF.